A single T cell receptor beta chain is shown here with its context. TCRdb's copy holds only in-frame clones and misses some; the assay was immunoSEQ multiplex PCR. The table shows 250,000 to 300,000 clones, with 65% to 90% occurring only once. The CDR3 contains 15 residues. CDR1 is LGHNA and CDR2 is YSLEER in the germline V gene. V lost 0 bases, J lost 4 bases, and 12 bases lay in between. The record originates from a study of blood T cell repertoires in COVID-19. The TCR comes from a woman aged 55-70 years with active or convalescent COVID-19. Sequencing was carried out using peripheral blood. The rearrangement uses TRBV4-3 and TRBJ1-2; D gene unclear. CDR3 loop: CASSQDIGEAYGYTF. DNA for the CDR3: TGCGCCAGCAGCCAAGATATCGGGGAGGCCTATGGCTACACCTTC.